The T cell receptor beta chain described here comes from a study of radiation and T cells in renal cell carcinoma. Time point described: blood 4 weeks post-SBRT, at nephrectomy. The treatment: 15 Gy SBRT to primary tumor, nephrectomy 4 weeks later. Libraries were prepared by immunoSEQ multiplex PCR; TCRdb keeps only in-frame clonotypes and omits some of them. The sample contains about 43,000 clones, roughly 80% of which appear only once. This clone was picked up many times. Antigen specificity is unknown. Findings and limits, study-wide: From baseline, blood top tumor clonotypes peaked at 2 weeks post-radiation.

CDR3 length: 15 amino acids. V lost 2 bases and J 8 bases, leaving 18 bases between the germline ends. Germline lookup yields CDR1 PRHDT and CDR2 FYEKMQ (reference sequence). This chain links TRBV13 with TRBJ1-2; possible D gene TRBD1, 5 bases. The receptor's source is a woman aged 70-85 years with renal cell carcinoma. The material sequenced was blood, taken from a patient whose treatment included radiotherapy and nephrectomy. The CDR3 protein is CASSLRQPGGSGYTF. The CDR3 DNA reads TGTGCCAGCAGCTTACGACAGCCGGGCGGGTCGGGCTACACCTTC.